This T cell receptor (beta chain) was found in a study of regulatory T cells in long-lasting Graves disease. Study outcomes and limitations: Study of thyroid tissue was not done, with only peripheral blood studied. Persistent disease showed a preference for TRBV28, TRBJ1-2 and TRBJ2-5.

Building the TCR beta libraries relied on iRepertoire HTBI primers, and CDR3 regions underwent Arm-PCR. From the multiplex PCR reads, TCRdb called clonotypes with MiXCR, one entry per CDR3 protein. Of over 300,000 distinct CDR3 sequences listed, around 20% were seen once; the top ten hold less than 35%. The time point denotes: persistent/refractory GD, antithyroid drugs over 5 years with positive TRAb. The authors made the TCR library using RNA they extracted from PBMCs. This clonotype has just a few counts. Its antigen is unknown. A clone one base away is much larger, so this may be a read error. With V trimmed by 8 bases and J by 1 base, 12 bases remained unmatched. This CDR3 comprises 16 residues.

The sequence came from a female donor with Graves disease. The specimen comprised peripheral blood mononuclear cells (PBMCs), sampled when the disease was refractory, from a patient treated with antithyroid drugs. The V and J genes are TRBV12-3 or TRBV12-4 and TRBJ1-1; 8 positions agree with TRBD1. The CDR3 sequence is CASSYGAGGANTEAFF. CDR3 bases: TGTGCCAGCTCTTATGGGGCAGGGGGCGCGAACACTGAAGCTTTCTTT.